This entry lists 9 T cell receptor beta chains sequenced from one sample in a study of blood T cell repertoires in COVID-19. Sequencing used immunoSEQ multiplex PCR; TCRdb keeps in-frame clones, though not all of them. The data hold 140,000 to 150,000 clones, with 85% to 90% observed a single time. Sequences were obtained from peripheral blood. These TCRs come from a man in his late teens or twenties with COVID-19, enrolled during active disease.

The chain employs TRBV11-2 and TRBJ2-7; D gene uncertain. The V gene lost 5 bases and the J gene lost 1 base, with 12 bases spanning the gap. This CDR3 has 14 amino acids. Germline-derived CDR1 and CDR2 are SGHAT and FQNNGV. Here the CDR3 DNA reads TGTGCCAGCAGCCTCCGGTCTGATTCCTACGAGCAGTACTTC. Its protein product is CASSLRSDSYEQYF.

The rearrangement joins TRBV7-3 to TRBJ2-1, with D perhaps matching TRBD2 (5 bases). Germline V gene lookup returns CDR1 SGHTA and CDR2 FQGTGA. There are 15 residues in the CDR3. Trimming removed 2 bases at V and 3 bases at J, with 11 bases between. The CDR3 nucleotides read TGTGCCAGCAGCTTAGGTCTAGCCCACTACAATGAGCAGTTCTTC. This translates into CASSLGLAHYNEQFF.

The CDR3 nucleotides read TGTGCCAGCAGCTTGGCAGGGAGGCATGGCTACACCTTC. It specifies CASSLAGRHGYTF. V usage is TRBV5-6 and J usage is TRBJ1-2; D may be TRBD1 (5 bases). This CDR3 region has 13 residues. Germline CDR1 is SGHDT and CDR2 is YYEEEE. V lost 0 bases, J lost 6 bases, and 9 bases lay in between.

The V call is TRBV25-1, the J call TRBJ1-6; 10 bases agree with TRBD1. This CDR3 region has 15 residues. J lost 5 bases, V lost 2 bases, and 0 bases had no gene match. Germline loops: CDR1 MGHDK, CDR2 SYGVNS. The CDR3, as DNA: TGTGCCAGCAGTGAAGGGACAGGGGATAATTCACCCCTCCACTTT. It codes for CASSEGTGDNSPLHF.

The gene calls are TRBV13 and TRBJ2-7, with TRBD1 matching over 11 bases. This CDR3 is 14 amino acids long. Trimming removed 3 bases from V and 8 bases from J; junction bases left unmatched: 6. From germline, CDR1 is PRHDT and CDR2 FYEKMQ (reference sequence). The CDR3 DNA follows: TGTGCCAGCAGCTTCGGACAGGGGGCGAGGAAGCAGTACTTC. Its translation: CASSFGQGARKQYF. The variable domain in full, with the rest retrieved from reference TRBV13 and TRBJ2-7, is AAGVIQSPRHLIKEKRETATLKCYPIPRHDTVYWYQQGPGQDPQFLISFYEKMQSDKGSIPDRFSAQQFSDYHSELNMSSLELGDSALYFCASSFGQGARKQYFGPGTRLTVT.

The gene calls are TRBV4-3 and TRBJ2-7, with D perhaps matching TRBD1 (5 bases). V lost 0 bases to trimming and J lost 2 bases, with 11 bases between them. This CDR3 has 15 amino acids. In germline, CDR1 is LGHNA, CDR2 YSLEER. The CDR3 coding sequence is TGCGCCAGCAGCCAAGAGACAGACCAACCCTACGAGCAGTACTTC. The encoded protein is CASSQETDQPYEQYF.

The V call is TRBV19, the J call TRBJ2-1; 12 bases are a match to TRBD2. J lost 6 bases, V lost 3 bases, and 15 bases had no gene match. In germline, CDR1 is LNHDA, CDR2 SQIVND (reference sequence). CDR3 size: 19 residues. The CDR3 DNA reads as TGTGCCAGTAGTATTGGGCTAGCGGGAGGGCCGCCAAGGCGCAATGAGCAGTTCTTC. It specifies CASSIGLAGGPPRRNEQFF.

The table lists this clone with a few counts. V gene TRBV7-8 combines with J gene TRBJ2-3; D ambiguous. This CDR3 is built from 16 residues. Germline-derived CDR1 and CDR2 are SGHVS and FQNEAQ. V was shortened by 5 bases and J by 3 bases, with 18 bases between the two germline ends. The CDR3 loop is CASSDRVGSSTDTQYF. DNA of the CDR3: TGTGCCAGCAGCGACCGGGTTGGGTCGTCGACAGATACGCAGTATTTT.

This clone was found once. The CDR3 is CASSWWGGEKLFF. DNA of the CDR3: TGTGCCAGCAGTTGGTGGGGGGGTGAAAAACTGTTTTTT. This chain links TRBV12-3 or TRBV12-4 with TRBJ1-4, with D perhaps matching TRBD1 (5 bases). Trimming pared 4 bases from V and 7 bases from J, leaving 10 bases between. The CDR3 has 13 residues.